These 5 T cell receptor beta chains share one sample of origin, sequenced in a study of blood T cell repertoires in COVID-19. Only in-frame clones appear in the TCRdb table, and some are missing; sequencing was by immunoSEQ multiplex PCR. The table has some 210,000 clones, 82% seen once. The source material was peripheral blood. The receptor set was obtained from a woman in her thirties or forties with acute or convalescent COVID-19.

The V gene is TRBV19, the J gene TRBJ1-1, with a tentative D call TRBD1 (6 bases). The CDR3 is 14 amino acids. Germline-derived CDR1 and CDR2 are LNHDA and SQIVND (reference sequence). V shed 10 bases and J shed 0 bases, with 15 bases lying between them. The CDR3 sequence is CATKSGALNTEAFF. CDR3 nucleotides: TGTGCCACCAAATCAGGGGCCCTGAACACTGAAGCTTTCTTT. The variable domain in full, with the rest retrieved from reference TRBV19 and TRBJ1-1, is DGGITQSPKYLFRKEGQNVTLSCEQNLNHDAMYWYRQDPGQGLRLIYYSQIVNDFQKGDIAEGYSVSREKKESFPLTVTSAQKNPTAFYLCATKSGALNTEAFFGQGTRLTVV.

The V gene is TRBV7-2, the J gene TRBJ2-1; the match to TRBD2 covers 8 bases. This CDR3 has 17 residues. CDR1 and CDR2 (germline): SGHTA, FQGNSA. V lost 2 bases, J lost 5 bases, and 11 bases stayed unmatched. Here the CDR3 DNA reads TGTGCCAGCAGCTTACGGGGGAGCGGGAGCGTGCACAATGAGCAGTTCTTC. This codes for CASSLRGSGSVHNEQFF.

This clone turned up a few times. The chain has TRBV6-2 or TRBV6-3 and TRBJ1-1, with TRBD1 matching over 8 bases. V dropped 6 bases and J dropped 3; count of bases not matched to a gene: 12. Looked up from germline, CDR1 is MNHEY and CDR2 is SVGEGT. This CDR3 is built from 16 residues. The DNA of the CDR3 is TGTGCCAGCAGCCCTTGGGGCAGGGGGCGGGACACTGAAGCTTTCTTT. It yields the protein CASSPWGRGRDTEAFF.

This rearrangement joins TRBV27 to TRBJ1-3, with D perhaps matching TRBD1 (6 bases). Between the trimmed V and J ends, which lost 5 bases and 0 bases, there was a span of 20 bases. Germline CDR1 MNHEY, CDR2 SMNVEV (reference sequence). The CDR3 is 18 amino acids. The CDR3 DNA reads TGTGCCAGCAGTCCGGACAGCCTCCCTCTATCCTCTGGAAACACCATATATTTT. Protein: CASSPDSLPLSSGNTIYF.

With regard to this clone: The same CDR3 can be traced to other DNA sequences in this sample. This chain connects TRBV5-1 to TRBJ2-7; possibly TRBD1 for D (6 bases). The CDR3 loop spans 12 amino acids. V dropped 4 bases and J dropped 4 bases, with 9 bases sitting between them. Looked up from germline, CDR1 is SGHRS and CDR2 is YFSETQ. The CDR3 here is CASSIQGYEQYF. CDR3 DNA: TGCGCCAGCAGCATACAGGGTTACGAGCAGTACTTC. The variable domain in full, completed from reference TRBV5-1 and TRBJ2-7, reads KAGVTQTPRYLIKTRGQQVTLSCSPISGHRSVSWYQQTPGQGLQFLFEYFSETQRNKGNFPGRFSGRQFSNSRSEMNVSTLELGDSALYLCASSIQGYEQYFGPGTRLTVT.